This T cell receptor beta chain appears in the sequencing data of a study of cytomegalovirus exposure and HLA in healthy donors. In germline, CDR1 is MNHEY, CDR2 SMNVEV (reference sequence). Between the trimmed V and J ends, which lost 5 bases and 8 bases, there was a span of 21 bases. This CDR3 has 15 residues. This clone was detected only once. Its antigen is still unknown. In the PCR, 60 Vbeta and 13 Jbeta primers were used. Profiling relied on immunoSEQ multiplex PCR, and the TCRdb table lists in-frame clones only, not all of them. The data show about 140,000 clones, with 80% to 90% seen just once and roughly 4% held by the top ten. Study-level findings and limits: Among donors in an Asian-associated ancestry cluster, a later analysis reportedly found fewer N-insertions than the roughly 700-donor mean.

Input material: PBMCs. The receptor was isolated from a middle-aged woman in good health and CMV-seropositive. The chain employs TRBV27 and TRBJ1-2, with D maybe TRBD1 (6 bases). In DNA, the CDR3 is TGTGCCAGCAGTACCCCCCGGGACACAGGTACCGGCTACACCTTC. Amino acids: CASSTPRDTGTGYTF.